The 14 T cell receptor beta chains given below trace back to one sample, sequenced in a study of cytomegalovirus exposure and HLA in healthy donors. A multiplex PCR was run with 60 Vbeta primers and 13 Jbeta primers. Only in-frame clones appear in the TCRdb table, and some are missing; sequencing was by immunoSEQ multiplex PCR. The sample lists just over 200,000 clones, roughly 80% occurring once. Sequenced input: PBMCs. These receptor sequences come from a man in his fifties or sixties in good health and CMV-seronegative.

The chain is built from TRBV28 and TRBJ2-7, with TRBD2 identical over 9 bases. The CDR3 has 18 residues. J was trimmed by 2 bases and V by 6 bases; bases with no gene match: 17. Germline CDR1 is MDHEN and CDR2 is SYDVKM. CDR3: CASRGVGSGTSLTYEQYF. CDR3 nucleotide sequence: TGTGCCAGCAGGGGGGTAGGATCCGGGACTAGCTTAACCTACGAGCAGTACTTC.

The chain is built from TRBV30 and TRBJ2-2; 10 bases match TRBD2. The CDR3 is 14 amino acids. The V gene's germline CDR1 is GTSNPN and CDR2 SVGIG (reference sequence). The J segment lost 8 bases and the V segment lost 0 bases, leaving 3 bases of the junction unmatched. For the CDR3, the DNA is TGTGCCTGGAGTGTCGGACTAGCGGTGGGGGAGCTGTTTTTT. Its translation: CAWSVGLAVGELFF.

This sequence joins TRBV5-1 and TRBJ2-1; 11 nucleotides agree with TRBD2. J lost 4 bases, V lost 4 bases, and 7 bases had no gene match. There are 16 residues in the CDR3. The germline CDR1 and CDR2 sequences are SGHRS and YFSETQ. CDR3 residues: CASSLDASGRYNEQFF. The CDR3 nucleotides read TGCGCCAGCAGCCTAGACGCTAGCGGGAGGTACAATGAGCAGTTCTTC. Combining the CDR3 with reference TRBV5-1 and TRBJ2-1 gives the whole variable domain KAGVTQTPRYLIKTRGQQVTLSCSPISGHRSVSWYQQTPGQGLQFLFEYFSETQRNKGNFPGRFSGRQFSNSRSEMNVSTLELGDSALYLCASSLDASGRYNEQFFGPGTRLTVL.

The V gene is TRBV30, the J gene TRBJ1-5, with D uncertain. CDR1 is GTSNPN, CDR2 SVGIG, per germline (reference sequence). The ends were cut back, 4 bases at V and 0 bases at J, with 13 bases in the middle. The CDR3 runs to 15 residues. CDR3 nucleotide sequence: TGTGCCTGGAAGCCCGGACTATATAGCAATCAGCCCCAGCATTTT. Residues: CAWKPGLYSNQPQHF.

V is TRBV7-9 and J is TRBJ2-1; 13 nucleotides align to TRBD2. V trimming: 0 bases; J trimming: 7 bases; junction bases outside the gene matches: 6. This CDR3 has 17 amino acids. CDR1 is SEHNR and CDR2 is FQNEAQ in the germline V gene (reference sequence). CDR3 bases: TGTGCCAGCAGCTTAGCGCTTCGGACTAGCGGGAGAAATGAGCAGTTCTTC. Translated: CASSLALRTSGRNEQFF. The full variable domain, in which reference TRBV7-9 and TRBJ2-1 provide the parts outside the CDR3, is DTGVSQNPRHKITKRGQNVTFRCDPISEHNRLYWYRQTLGQGPEFLTYFQNEAQLEKSRLLSDRFSAERPKGSFSTLEIQRTEQGDSAMYLCASSLALRTSGRNEQFFGPGTRLTVL.

The CDR3 DNA reads TGTGCCAGCAGTTACCCCAACACAGATACGCAGTATTTT. Protein product: CASSYPNTDTQYF. The chain recombines TRBV6-6 with TRBJ2-3, with unresolved D. V lost 2 bases to trimming and J lost 2 bases, with 5 bases between them. Germline assignment: CDR1 MNHNY and CDR2 SVGAGI (reference sequence). This CDR3 spans 13 amino acids.

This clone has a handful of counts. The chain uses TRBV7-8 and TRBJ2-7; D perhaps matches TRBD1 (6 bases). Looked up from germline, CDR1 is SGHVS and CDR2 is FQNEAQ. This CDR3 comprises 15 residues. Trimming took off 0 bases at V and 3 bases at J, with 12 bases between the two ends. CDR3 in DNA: TGTGCCAGCAGCTTAGCCTCACAAGGGGGCTACGAGCAGTACTTC. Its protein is CASSLASQGGYEQYF.

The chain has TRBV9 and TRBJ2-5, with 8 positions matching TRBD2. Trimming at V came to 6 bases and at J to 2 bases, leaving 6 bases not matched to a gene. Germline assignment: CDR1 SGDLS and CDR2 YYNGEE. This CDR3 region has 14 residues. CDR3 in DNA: TGTGCCAGCACTTCGGGAGGGCATCAAGAGACCCAGTACTTC. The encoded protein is CASTSGGHQETQYF.

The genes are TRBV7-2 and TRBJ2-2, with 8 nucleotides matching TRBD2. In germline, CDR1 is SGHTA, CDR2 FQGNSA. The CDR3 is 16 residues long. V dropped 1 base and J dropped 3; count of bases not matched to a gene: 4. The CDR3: CASSLVAGGHTGELFF. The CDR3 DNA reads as TGTGCCAGCAGCTTAGTCGCGGGAGGCCACACCGGGGAGCTGTTTTTT.

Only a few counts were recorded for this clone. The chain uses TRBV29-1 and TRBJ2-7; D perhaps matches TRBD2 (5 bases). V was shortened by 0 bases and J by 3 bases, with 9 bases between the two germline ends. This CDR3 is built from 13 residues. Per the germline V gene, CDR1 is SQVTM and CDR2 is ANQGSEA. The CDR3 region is CSVEDGRGYEQYF. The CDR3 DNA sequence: TGCAGCGTTGAAGATGGTCGGGGCTACGAGCAGTACTTC.

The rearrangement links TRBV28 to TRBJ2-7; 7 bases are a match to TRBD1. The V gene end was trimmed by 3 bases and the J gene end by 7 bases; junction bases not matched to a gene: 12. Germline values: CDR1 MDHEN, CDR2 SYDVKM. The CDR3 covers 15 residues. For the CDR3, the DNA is TGTGCCAGCAGTTTTAAGGGGGCCATCACTCGGGAGCAGTACTTC. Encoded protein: CASSFKGAITREQYF.

The CDR3 loop reads CASSLNPEGGNEAFF. Written as DNA, the CDR3 is TGTGCCAGCAGTTTAAACCCCGAAGGGGGCAATGAAGCTTTCTTT. V gene TRBV28 combines with J gene TRBJ1-1; 7 bases agree with TRBD1. V shed 2 bases and J 7 bases; nucleotides not matched to a gene: 10. This CDR3 region has 15 residues. Germline lookup yields CDR1 MDHEN and CDR2 SYDVKM.

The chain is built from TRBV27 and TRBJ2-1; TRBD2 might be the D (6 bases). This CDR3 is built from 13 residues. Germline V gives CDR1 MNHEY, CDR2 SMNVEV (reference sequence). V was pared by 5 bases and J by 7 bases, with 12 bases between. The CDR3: CASSPRGRNEQFF. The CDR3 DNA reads TGTGCCAGCAGTCCCCGGGGGAGGAATGAGCAGTTCTTC.

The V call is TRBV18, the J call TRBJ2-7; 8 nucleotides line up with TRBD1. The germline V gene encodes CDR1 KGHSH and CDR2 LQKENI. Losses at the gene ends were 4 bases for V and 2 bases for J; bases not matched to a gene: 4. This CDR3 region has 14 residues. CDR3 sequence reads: CASSLDRGPYEQYF. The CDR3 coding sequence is TGTGCCAGCTCACTTGACAGGGGACCCTACGAGCAGTACTTC.